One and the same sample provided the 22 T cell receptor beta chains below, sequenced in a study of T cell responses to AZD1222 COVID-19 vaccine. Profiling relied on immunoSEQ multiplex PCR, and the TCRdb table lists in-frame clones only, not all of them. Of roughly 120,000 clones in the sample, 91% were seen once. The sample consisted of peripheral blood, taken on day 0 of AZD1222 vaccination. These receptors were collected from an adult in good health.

The CDR3 nucleotides are TGTGCCAGCAGTTACTCGCCAGTCGGCTCCTACGAGCAGTACTTC. The encoded protein is CASSYSPVGSYEQYF. The chain has TRBV6-5 and TRBJ2-7; no clear D. V gave up 0 bases and J gave up 0 bases, with 9 bases separating them. This CDR3 is 15 amino acids long. The germline V gene has CDR1 MNHEY and CDR2 SVGAGI.

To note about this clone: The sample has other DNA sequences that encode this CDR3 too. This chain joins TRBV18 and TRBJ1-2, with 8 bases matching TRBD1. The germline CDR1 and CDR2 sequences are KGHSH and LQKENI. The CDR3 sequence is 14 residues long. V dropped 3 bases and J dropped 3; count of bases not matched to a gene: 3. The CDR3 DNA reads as TGTGCCAGCTCACCCGGACAGGGAGACTATGGCTACACCTTC. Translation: CASSPGQGDYGYTF.

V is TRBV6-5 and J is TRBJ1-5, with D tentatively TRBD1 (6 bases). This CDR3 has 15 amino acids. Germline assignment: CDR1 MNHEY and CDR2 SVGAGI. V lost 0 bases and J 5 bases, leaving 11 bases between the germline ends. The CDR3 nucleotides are TGTGCCAGCAGTTACTCAGCGGGGGCGGATCAGCCCCAGCATTTT. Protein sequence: CASSYSAGADQPQHF.

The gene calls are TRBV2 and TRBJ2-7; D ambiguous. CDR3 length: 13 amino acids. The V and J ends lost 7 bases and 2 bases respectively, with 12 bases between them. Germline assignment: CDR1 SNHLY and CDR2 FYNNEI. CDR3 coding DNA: TGTGCCAGCATCTTCCAGACCCCCTACGAGCAGTACTTC. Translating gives CASIFQTPYEQYF. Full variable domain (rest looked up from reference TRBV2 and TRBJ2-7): EPEVTQTPSHQVTQMGQEVILRCVPISNHLYFYWYRQILGQKVEFLVSFYNNEISEKSEIFDDQFSVERPDGSNFTLKIRSTKLEDSAMYFCASIFQTPYEQYFGPGTRLTVT.

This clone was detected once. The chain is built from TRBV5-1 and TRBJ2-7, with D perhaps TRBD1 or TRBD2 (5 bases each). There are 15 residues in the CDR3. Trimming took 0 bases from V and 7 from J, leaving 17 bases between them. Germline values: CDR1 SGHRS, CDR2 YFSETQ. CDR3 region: CASSLVSRRDGEQYF. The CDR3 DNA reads TGCGCCAGCAGCTTGGTGTCACGTCGGGACGGAGAGCAGTACTTC.

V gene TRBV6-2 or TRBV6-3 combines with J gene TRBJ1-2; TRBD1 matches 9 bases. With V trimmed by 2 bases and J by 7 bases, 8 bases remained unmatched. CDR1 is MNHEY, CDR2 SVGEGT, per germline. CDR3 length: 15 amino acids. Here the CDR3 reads CASSYVGQGRIGYTF. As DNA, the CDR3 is TGTGCCAGCAGTTACGTGGGACAGGGCCGGATTGGCTACACCTTC.

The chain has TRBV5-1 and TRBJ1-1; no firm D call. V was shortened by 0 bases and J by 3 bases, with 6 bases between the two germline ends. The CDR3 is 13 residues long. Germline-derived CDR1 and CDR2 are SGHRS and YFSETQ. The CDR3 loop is CASSLAQDTEAFF. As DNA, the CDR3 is TGCGCCAGCAGCTTGGCCCAGGACACTGAAGCTTTCTTT.

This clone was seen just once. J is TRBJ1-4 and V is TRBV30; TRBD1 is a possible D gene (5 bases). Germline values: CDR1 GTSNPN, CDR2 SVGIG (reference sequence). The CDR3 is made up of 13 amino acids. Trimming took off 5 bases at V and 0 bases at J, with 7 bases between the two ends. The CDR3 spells CAWGQSTNEKLFF. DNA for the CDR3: TGTGCCTGGGGACAATCAACTAATGAAAAACTGTTTTTT.

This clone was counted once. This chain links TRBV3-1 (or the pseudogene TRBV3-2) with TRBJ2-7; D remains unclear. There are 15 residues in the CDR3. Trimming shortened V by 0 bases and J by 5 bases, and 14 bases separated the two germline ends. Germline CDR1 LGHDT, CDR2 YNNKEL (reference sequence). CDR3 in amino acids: CASSQDMGKADEQYF. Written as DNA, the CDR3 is TGTGCCAGCAGCCAAGATATGGGCAAAGCCGACGAGCAGTACTTC.

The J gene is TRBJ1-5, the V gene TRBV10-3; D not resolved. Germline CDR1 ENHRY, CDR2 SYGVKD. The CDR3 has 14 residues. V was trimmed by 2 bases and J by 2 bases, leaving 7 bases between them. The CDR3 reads CAISERVGNQPQHF. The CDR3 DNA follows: TGTGCCATCAGTGAGAGGGTCGGCAATCAGCCCCAGCATTTT.

DNA for the CDR3: TGCGCCAGCAGTAGACAGGGGGAATCGTGGGATACGCAGTATTTT. It encodes CASSRQGESWDTQYF. This chain joins TRBV10-2 and TRBJ2-3; 9 bases align to TRBD1. The CDR3 extends over 15 amino acids. Germline CDR1 reads WSHSY; CDR2 reads SAAADI. V was clipped by 5 bases and J by 6 bases; unmatched bases: 9.

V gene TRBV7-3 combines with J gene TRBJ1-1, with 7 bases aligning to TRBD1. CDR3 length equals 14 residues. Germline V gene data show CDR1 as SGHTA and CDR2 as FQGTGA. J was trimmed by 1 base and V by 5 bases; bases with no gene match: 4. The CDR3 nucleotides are TGTGCCAGCAGCGCGGCAGGGGGGAACACTGAAGCTTTCTTT. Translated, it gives CASSAAGGNTEAFF.

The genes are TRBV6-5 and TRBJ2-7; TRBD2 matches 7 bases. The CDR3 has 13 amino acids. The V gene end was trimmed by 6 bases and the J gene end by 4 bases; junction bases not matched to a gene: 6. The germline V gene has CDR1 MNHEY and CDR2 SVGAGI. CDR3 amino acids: CASRGGSGYEQYF. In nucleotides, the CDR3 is TGTGCCAGCAGAGGAGGTAGCGGGTACGAGCAGTACTTC.

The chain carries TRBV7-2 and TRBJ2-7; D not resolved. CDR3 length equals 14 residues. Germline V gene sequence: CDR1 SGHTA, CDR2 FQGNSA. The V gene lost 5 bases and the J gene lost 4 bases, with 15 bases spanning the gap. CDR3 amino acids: CASSPWEGPYEQYF. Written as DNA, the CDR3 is TGTGCCAGCAGCCCCTGGGAAGGGCCATACGAGCAGTACTTC.

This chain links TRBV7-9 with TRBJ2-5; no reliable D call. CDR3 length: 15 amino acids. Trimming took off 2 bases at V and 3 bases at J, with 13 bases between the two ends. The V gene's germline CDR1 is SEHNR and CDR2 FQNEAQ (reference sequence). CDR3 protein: CASSLIRASKETQYF. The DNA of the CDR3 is TGTGCCAGCAGCTTAATAAGGGCTAGTAAAGAGACCCAGTACTTC. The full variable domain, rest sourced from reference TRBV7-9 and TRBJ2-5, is DTGVSQNPRHKITKRGQNVTFRCDPISEHNRLYWYRQTLGQGPEFLTYFQNEAQLEKSRLLSDRFSAERPKGSFSTLEIQRTEQGDSAMYLCASSLIRASKETQYFGPGTRLLVL.

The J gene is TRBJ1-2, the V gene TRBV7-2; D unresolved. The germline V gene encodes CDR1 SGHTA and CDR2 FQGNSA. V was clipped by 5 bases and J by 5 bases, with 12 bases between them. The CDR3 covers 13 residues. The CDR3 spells CASSTMLLYGYTF. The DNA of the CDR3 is TGTGCCAGCAGCACCATGCTTTTGTATGGCTACACCTTC.

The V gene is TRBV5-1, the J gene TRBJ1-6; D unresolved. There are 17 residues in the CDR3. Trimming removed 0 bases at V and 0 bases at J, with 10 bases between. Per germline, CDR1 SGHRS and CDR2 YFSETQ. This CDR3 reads CASSLEGQASYNSPLHF. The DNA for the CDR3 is TGCGCCAGCAGCTTGGAAGGGCAGGCCTCCTATAATTCACCCCTCCACTTT.

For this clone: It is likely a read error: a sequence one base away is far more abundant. In DNA, the CDR3 is TGTGCCAGCAGCTTAAGCCAGGCCTACGAGCAGTACTTC. The encoded protein is CASSLSQAYEQYF. This rearrangement joins TRBV13 to TRBJ2-7; unclear D gene. Germline V lookup: CDR1 PRHDT, CDR2 FYEKMQ (reference sequence). This CDR3 contains 13 residues. V was cut by 2 bases and J by 2 bases, with 7 bases left in between. Variable domain in full (rest from reference TRBV13 and TRBJ2-7): AAGVIQSPRHLIKEKRETATLKCYPIPRHDTVYWYQQGPGQDPQFLISFYEKMQSDKGSIPDRFSAQQFSDYHSELNMSSLELGDSALYFCASSLSQAYEQYFGPGTRLTVT.

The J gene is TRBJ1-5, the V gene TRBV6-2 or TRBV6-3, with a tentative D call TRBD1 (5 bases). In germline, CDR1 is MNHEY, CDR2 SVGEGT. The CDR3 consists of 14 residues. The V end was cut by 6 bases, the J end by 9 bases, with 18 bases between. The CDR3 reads CASSLDSPERPQHF. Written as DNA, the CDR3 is TGTGCCAGCAGCCTTGACAGCCCGGAACGGCCCCAGCATTTT.

The CDR3 spells CASSPSQGYTDTQYF. The CDR3 nucleotides read TGTGCCAGCTCACCCTCGCAGGGGTACACAGATACGCAGTATTTT. This rearrangement joins TRBV18 to TRBJ2-3; a weak D match, TRBD1 (6 bases). Deletions cut 3 bases from V and 2 bases from J, with 12 bases between. Germline V gene sequence: CDR1 KGHSH, CDR2 LQKENI. CDR3 length: 15 residues.

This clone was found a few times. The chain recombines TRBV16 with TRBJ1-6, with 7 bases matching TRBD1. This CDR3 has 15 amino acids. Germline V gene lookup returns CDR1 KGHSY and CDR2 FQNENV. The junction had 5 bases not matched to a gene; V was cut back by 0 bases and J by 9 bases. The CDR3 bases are TGTGCCAGCAGCCAATCTTGGGACAGCCTTTCACCCCTCCACTTT. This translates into CASSQSWDSLSPLHF.

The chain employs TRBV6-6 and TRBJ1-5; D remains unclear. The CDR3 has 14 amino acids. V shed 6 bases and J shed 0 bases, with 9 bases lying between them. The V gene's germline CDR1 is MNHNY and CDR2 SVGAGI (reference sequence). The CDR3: CASREVYSNQPQHF. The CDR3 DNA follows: TGTGCCAGCAGAGAAGTCTATAGCAATCAGCCCCAGCATTTT.